This TCR beta chain was identified during a study of OX40 agonist ivuxolimab in advanced cancers. The wider study: It was ivuxolimab, an agonistic anti-OX40 (CD134) antibody, that patients were treated with. Aged 23 to 79 with a mean of approximately 57 years, they were roughly 83% male.

Findings and limits, study-wide: CD4+ and CD8+ blood T cells expanded clonally by week 6 at 0.1 to 3.0 mg/kg.

Profiling relied on immunoSEQ multiplex PCR, and the TCRdb table lists in-frame clones only, not all of them. The sample has over 75,000 clones, 80% to 95% seen once; the top ten hold about 1.1%. Note on this clone: Antigen: not known.

The source material was CD4+ or CD8+ T cells sorted from blood, sampled in a trial of the OX40 agonist ivuxolimab. The TCR was taken from an adult with an advanced solid tumor such as melanoma, head and neck, liver or kidney cancer.

The DNA for the CDR3 is TGTGCCAGCAGCGTAGTAGGGGAGGTCACCGGGGAGCTGTTTTTT. It encodes CASSVVGEVTGELFF. This sequence joins TRBV9 and TRBJ2-2, with D maybe TRBD2 (6 bases). The CDR3 is 15 residues long. Deletions cut 0 bases from V and 4 bases from J, with 10 bases between. Per the germline V gene, CDR1 is SGDLS and CDR2 is YYNGEE. Looking up the rest from reference TRBV9 and TRBJ2-2 gives the full variable domain: DSGVTQTPKHLITATGQRVTLRCSPRSGDLSVYWYQQSLDQGLQFLIQYYNGEERAKGNILERFSAQQFPDLHSELNLSSLELGDSALYFCASSVVGEVTGELFFGEGSRLTVL.